The present T cell receptor (beta chain) was sequenced within a study of blood T cell repertoires in COVID-19. Background on the study: Researchers got acute and convalescent COVID-19 samples from the United States, Italy and Spain.

Sequenced by immunoSEQ multiplex PCR; TCRdb stores in-frame clones only, minus some. The sample has more than 350,000 clones; 70% to 90% are singletons. CDR1 is GTSNPN, CDR2 SVGIG, per germline (reference sequence). The ends lost 8 bases at V and 4 bases at J; junction bases unmatched: 7. The CDR3 has 12 amino acids. Sequencing was performed on peripheral blood. The TCR comes from a woman aged 30 to 39 with COVID-19, enrolled during active disease. The J gene is TRBJ1-2, the V gene TRBV30; TRBD1 agrees at 7 bases. DNA of the CDR3: TGTGCCAGCCAACAGGGGATCTATGGCTACACCTTC. It encodes CASQQGIYGYTF. The full variable domain, completed using reference TRBV30 and TRBJ1-2, is SQTIHQWPATLVQPVGSPLSLECTVEGTSNPNLYWYRQAAGRGLQLLFYSVGIGQISSEVPQNLSASRPQDRQFILSSKKLLLSDSGFYLCASQQGIYGYTFGSGTRLTVV.